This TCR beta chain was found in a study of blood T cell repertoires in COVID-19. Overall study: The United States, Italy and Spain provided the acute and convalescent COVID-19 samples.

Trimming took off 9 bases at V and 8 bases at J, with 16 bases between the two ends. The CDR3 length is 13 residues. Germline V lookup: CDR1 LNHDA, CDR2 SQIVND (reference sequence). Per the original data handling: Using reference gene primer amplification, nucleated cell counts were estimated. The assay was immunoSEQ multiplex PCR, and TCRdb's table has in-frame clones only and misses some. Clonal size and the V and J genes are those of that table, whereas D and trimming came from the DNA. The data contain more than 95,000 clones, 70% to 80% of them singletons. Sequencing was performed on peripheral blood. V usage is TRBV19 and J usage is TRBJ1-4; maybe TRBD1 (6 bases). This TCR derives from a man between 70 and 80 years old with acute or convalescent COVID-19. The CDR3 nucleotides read TGTGCCAGCACAGTTGACAGGAGAGAAAAACTGTTTTTT. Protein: CASTVDRREKLFF.